The clone carrying this T cell receptor (beta chain) has just a few counts. Its antigen is as yet unknown. The data derive from a study of beta chain features in type 1 diabetes. Study summary: Cell yields, gender and age were comparable in patients and healthy donors. Sorted cells numbering 107,917,701 were examined across all samples.

Whole-study results and caveats: Shorter templates might be favored by PCR, and equally so in patients and in controls.

Germline V lookup: CDR1 LGHNA, CDR2 YNFKEQ. The CDR3 sequence is 14 residues long. V gave up 3 bases and J gave up 5 bases; unmatched junction bases: 6. The entirety of the isolated RNA underwent reverse transcription, so expressed TCRB transcripts were sequenced. Some clones are missing from TCRdb's copy, which holds only in-frame ones; the method was immunoSEQ multiplex PCR. The sample gives 310,000 or so clones, 8% of which show up once; approximately 0.47% is in the top ten. The material sequenced was central memory CD4+ T cells from blood. This chain uses TRBV4-2 with TRBJ2-5; the match to TRBD2 covers 7 bases. The sequence came from a woman between 18 and 29 years old in good health. The CDR3 DNA is TGTGCCAGCAGCCACTGGGCGGGAGACGAGACCCAGTACTTC. Translated: CASSHWAGDETQYF.